This entry lists 21 T cell receptor beta chains sequenced from one sample in a study of cytomegalovirus exposure and HLA in healthy donors. This PCR relied on a set of 60 Vbeta primers and 13 Jbeta primers. Assay used: immunoSEQ multiplex PCR; TCRdb lists only in-frame clones, some missing. This table holds roughly 75,000 clones. Input material: PBMCs. The receptors originated from a middle-aged man in good health and CMV-seronegative.

This chain connects TRBV6-1 to TRBJ1-5; the match to TRBD1 covers 8 bases. Germline-derived CDR1 and CDR2 are MNHNS and SASEGT. The CDR3 consists of 16 residues. Trimming cost V 1 base and J 4 bases; bases outside gene matches: 6. CDR3 residues: CASSEEWTGSNQPQHF. The CDR3 DNA sequence: TGTGCCAGCAGTGAAGAGTGGACAGGGTCAAATCAGCCCCAGCATTTT.

V is TRBV10-1 and J is TRBJ2-7; 13 bases agree with TRBD2. CDR3 size: 14 residues. V lost 4 bases to trimming and J lost 5 bases; unmatched junction nucleotides: 2. Germline lookup yields CDR1 WNHNN and CDR2 SYGVQD (reference sequence). Here the CDR3 DNA reads TGCGCCAGCAGTGCCGGGACTAGCGGGGACGAGCAGTACTTC. Amino acid sequence: CASSAGTSGDEQYF.

The chain uses TRBV5-1 and TRBJ1-2; D might be TRBD1 (6 bases). V lost 0 bases to trimming and J lost 6 bases, with 21 bases between them. CDR1 and CDR2 (germline): SGHRS, YFSETQ. CDR3 length equals 17 residues. The CDR3 loop reads CASSLGTGMFGGDGYTF. CDR3 bases: TGCGCCAGCAGCTTGGGCACAGGGATGTTCGGTGGAGATGGCTACACCTTC.

The rearrangement uses TRBV10-1 and TRBJ2-4, with D possibly matching TRBD1 (6 bases). The V gene's germline CDR1 is WNHNN and CDR2 SYGVQD (reference sequence). The V and J ends lost 2 bases and 6 bases respectively, with 11 bases between them. This CDR3 spans 14 amino acids. The CDR3 nucleotides read TGCGCCAGCAGTGAGAGCCCACAGGGAAACATTCAGTACTTC. It is translated as CASSESPQGNIQYF.

The rearrangement links TRBV19 to TRBJ1-2, with 7 nucleotides matching TRBD1. With 6 bases clipped from V and 2 bases from J, the junction kept 6 bases outside the gene matches. This CDR3 spans 14 amino acids. Germline lookup yields CDR1 LNHDA and CDR2 SQIVND (reference sequence). This CDR3 reads CASRQNRGNYGYTF. As DNA, the CDR3 is TGTGCCAGTAGGCAGAACAGGGGAAACTATGGCTACACCTTC.

With respect to this clone: Additional DNA sequences in this sample encode the identical CDR3. This sequence joins TRBV5-1 and TRBJ2-1, with TRBD1 identical over 7 bases. The germline V gene encodes CDR1 SGHRS and CDR2 YFSETQ. V shed 2 bases and J 5 bases; nucleotides not matched to a gene: 4. CDR3 length equals 14 residues. Written as DNA, the CDR3 is TGCGCCAGCAGCTTTGGGACAGACAACAATGAGCAGTTCTTC. Encoded protein: CASSFGTDNNEQFF.

This chain connects TRBV6-5 to TRBJ2-6, with TRBD1 matching over 9 bases. V shed 3 bases, J shed 13 bases, and the junction held 13 bases outside the gene matches. CDR1 MNHEY and CDR2 SVGAGI come from the germline V gene. The CDR3 extends over 16 amino acids. CDR3 loop: CASSYLGGDRVNVLTF. CDR3 nucleotide sequence: TGTGCCAGCAGTTATTTAGGTGGGGACAGGGTTAATGTCCTGACTTTC.

The chain recombines TRBV11-2 with TRBJ1-1, with TRBD1 identical over 10 bases. The CDR3 has 14 amino acids. J was trimmed by 4 bases and V by 7 bases; bases with no gene match: 6. CDR1 SGHAT and CDR2 FQNNGV come from the germline V gene. CDR3 DNA: TGTGCCAGCACGGGGAGGACAGGGGGCACTGAAGCTTTCTTT. Protein sequence: CASTGRTGGTEAFF.

The J gene is TRBJ1-2, the V gene TRBV2; 9 positions match TRBD1. CDR3 size: 14 residues. The J segment lost 3 bases and the V segment lost 3 bases, leaving 2 bases of the junction unmatched. CDR1 is SNHLY, CDR2 FYNNEI, per germline. CDR3 loop: CASSEGQGHYGYTF. Here the CDR3 DNA reads TGTGCCAGCAGTGAGGGACAGGGACACTATGGCTACACCTTC.

The V and J genes are TRBV6-5 and TRBJ2-5; D may be TRBD1 (5 bases). The V end lost 7 bases, the J end lost 5 bases, and 17 bases lay between the germline ends. The CDR3 totals 14 residues. The germline V gene has CDR1 MNHEY and CDR2 SVGAGI. CDR3 amino acids: CASTYQGPGETQYF. The CDR3, as DNA: TGTGCCAGCACTTATCAGGGCCCCGGGGAGACCCAGTACTTC.

The chain combines TRBV10-2 with TRBJ2-7, with TRBD1 matching 7 bases. The V segment lost 4 bases and the J segment 1 base; nucleotides outside the gene matches: 1. The CDR3 is 13 amino acids. The V gene's germline CDR1 is WSHSY and CDR2 SAAADI. The CDR3 is CASSGDRSYEQYF. The CDR3 coding sequence is TGCGCCAGCAGTGGGGACAGATCCTACGAGCAGTACTTC.

The chain carries TRBV4-1 and TRBJ2-7; D possibly corresponds to TRBD2 (6 bases). CDR1 and CDR2 (germline): MGHRA, YSYEKL. Trimming removed 1 base from V and 5 bases from J, with 9 bases in between. There are 13 residues in the CDR3. The CDR3 reads CASSQVGRNEQYF. The CDR3, as DNA: TGCGCCAGCAGCCAAGTGGGGAGGAACGAGCAGTACTTC.

The V gene is TRBV20-1, the J gene TRBJ2-1, with a weak D call TRBD2 (5 bases). Trimming stripped 6 bases from V and 8 bases from J, with 11 bases between. This CDR3 is 11 amino acids long. CDR1 DFQATT and CDR2 SNEGSKA come from the germline V gene (reference sequence). The CDR3 DNA reads as TGCAGTGCCACTCTCGGGGATGAGCAGTTCTTC. As protein: CSATLGDEQFF.

V is TRBV5-1 and J is TRBJ1-1; TRBD1 is a possible D gene (5 bases). Trimming shortened V by 4 bases and J by 4 bases, and 17 bases separated the two germline ends. Germline assignment: CDR1 SGHRS and CDR2 YFSETQ. The CDR3 is 15 residues long. This CDR3 reads CASSQGVGTRTEAFF. Written as DNA, the CDR3 is TGCGCCAGCAGCCAAGGGGTAGGGACTCGCACTGAAGCTTTCTTT.

The J gene is TRBJ2-7, the V gene TRBV9; 9 bases match TRBD2. Germline V gene lookup returns CDR1 SGDLS and CDR2 YYNGEE. The junction had 5 bases not matched to a gene; V was cut back by 4 bases and J by 0 bases. This CDR3 is 15 amino acids long. DNA for the CDR3: TGTGCCAGCAGCAAAGGACTAGCGTTCTCCTACGAGCAGTACTTC. Amino acid sequence: CASSKGLAFSYEQYF.

This chain connects TRBV5-1 to TRBJ2-1; 8 nucleotides agree with TRBD2. Looked up from germline, CDR1 is SGHRS and CDR2 is YFSETQ. This CDR3 has 16 residues. V lost 4 bases and J lost 4; bases outside the gene matches: 10. CDR3 amino acids: CASSLLAGNRYNEQFF. The CDR3 nucleotides read TGCGCCAGCAGCCTCTTAGCGGGAAACCGTTACAATGAGCAGTTCTTC.

This chain joins TRBV15 and TRBJ2-1; 12 bases line up with TRBD2. The CDR3 has 16 residues. In germline, CDR1 is LNHNV, CDR2 YYDKDF (reference sequence). J was trimmed by 6 bases and V by 1 base; bases with no gene match: 4. The CDR3 loop is CATSRVPSGGGNEQFF. CDR3 sequence (DNA): TGTGCCACCAGCAGAGTGCCTAGCGGGGGGGGCAATGAGCAGTTCTTC. Using reference TRBV15 and TRBJ2-1 for the parts outside the CDR3, the full variable domain is DAMVIQNPRYQVTQFGKPVTLSCSQTLNHNVMYWYQQKSSQAPKLLFHYYDKDFNNEADTPDNFQSRRPNTSFCFLDIRSPGLGDTAMYLCATSRVPSGGGNEQFFGPGTRLTVL.

The CDR3 loop reads CASSLSAGVTDTQYF. DNA of the CDR3: TGCGCCAGCAGCTTGTCGGCGGGAGTAACAGATACGCAGTATTTT. The V call is TRBV5-1, the J call TRBJ2-3; 7 bases match TRBD2. From germline, CDR1 is SGHRS and CDR2 YFSETQ. This CDR3 contains 15 residues. V shed 1 base and J 3 bases; nucleotides not matched to a gene: 5.

The chain links TRBV7-2 to TRBJ1-5, with 7 bases matching TRBD1. The trim removed 1 base at V and 6 bases at J, leaving 6 bases unmatched. From germline, CDR1 is SGHTA and CDR2 FQGNSA. This CDR3 has 15 amino acids. The CDR3 nucleotides read TGTGCCAGCAGCTTAGAGTTGACAGGGCTTCAGCCCCAGCATTTT. This encodes CASSLELTGLQPQHF.

The chain employs TRBV2 and TRBJ2-3; TRBD2 is a possible D gene (6 bases). V was trimmed by 5 bases and J by 3 bases, leaving 12 bases between them. The CDR3 totals 14 residues. Per the germline V gene, CDR1 is SNHLY and CDR2 is FYNNEI. The CDR3 is CASSFKTSTDTQYF. DNA for the CDR3: TGTGCCAGCAGTTTTAAGACTAGTACAGATACGCAGTATTTT.

The chain is built from TRBV6-5 and TRBJ1-5; 9 bases line up with TRBD1. The CDR3 is 13 residues long. From germline, CDR1 is MNHEY and CDR2 SVGAGI. V was clipped by 6 bases and J by 5 bases; unmatched bases: 2. The DNA for the CDR3 is TGTGCCAGCAGCCGGGACAGGGATCAGCCCCAGCATTTT. Translating it yields CASSRDRDQPQHF.